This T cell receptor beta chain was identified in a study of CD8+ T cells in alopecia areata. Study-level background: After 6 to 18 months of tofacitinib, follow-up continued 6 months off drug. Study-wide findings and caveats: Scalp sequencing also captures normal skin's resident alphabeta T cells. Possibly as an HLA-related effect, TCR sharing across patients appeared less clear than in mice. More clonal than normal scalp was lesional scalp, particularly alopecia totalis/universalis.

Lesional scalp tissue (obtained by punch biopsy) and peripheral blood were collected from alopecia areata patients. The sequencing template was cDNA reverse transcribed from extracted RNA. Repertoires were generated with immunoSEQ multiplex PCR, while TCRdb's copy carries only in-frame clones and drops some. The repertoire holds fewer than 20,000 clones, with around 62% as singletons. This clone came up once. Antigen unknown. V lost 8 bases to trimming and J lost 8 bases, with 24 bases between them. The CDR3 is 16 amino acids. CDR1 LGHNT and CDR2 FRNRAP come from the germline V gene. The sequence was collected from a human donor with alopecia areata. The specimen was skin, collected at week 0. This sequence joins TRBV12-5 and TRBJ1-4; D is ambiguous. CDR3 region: CASSVFARTREEKLFF. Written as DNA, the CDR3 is TGTGCTAGTTCCGTGTTCGCCAGGACTAGGGAGGAAAAACTGTTTTTT.